A single sample gave rise to the 24 T cell receptor beta chains below, sequenced in a study of blood T cell repertoires in COVID-19. This table comes from immunoSEQ multiplex PCR, and its TCRdb copy is limited to in-frame clones, with some not included. Here the sample spans roughly 120,000 clones, almost 85% being singletons. The sample comprised peripheral blood. These TCRs come from a man in his sixties or seventies with active or convalescent COVID-19.

The V call is TRBV28, the J call TRBJ1-3; D is ambiguous. This CDR3 comprises 17 residues. Trimming took off 5 bases at V and 0 bases at J, with 17 bases between the two ends. The germline CDR1 and CDR2 sequences are MDHEN and SYDVKM. CDR3 amino acids: CASSTSGGSYSGNTIYF. Written as DNA, the CDR3 is TGTGCCAGCAGTACCTCCGGCGGCTCCTACTCTGGAAACACCATATATTTT. Using reference TRBV28 and TRBJ1-3 for the parts outside the CDR3, the full variable domain is DVKVTQSSRYLVKRTGEKVFLECVQDMDHENMFWYRQDPGLGLRLIYFSYDVKMKEKGDIPEGYSVSREKKERFSLILESASTNQTSMYLCASSTSGGSYSGNTIYFGEGSWLTVV.

The V and J genes are TRBV19 and TRBJ1-5, with a weak D call TRBD1 (6 bases). V shed 7 bases and J shed 4 bases, with 17 bases lying between them. Looked up from germline, CDR1 is LNHDA and CDR2 is SQIVND (reference sequence). This CDR3 comprises 15 residues. The CDR3 here is CASTPRWTANQPQHF. As DNA, the CDR3 is TGTGCCAGTACCCCCCGTTGGACAGCAAATCAGCCCCAGCATTTT.

This chain links TRBV5-4 with TRBJ1-1; tentatively, D is TRBD1 (5 bases). The CDR3 extends over 14 amino acids. V shed 1 base and J shed 0 bases, with 7 bases lying between them. CDR1 is SGHNT and CDR2 is YYREEE in the germline V gene (reference sequence). The CDR3 loop is CASSLQGVNTEAFF. As DNA, the CDR3 is TGTGCCAGCAGCTTGCAGGGCGTGAACACTGAAGCTTTCTTT.

The gene calls are TRBV3-1 (or the pseudogene TRBV3-2) and TRBJ1-1; 7 bases fit TRBD1. Germline V CDR1 and CDR2: LGHDT, YNNKEL (reference sequence). V lost 1 base, J lost 7 bases, and 6 bases stayed unmatched. The CDR3 totals 14 residues. The CDR3, as DNA: TGTGCCAGCAGCCAAGGACAGGGTACTAGTGAAGCTTTCTTT. Translation: CASSQGQGTSEAFF.

V and J are TRBV11-3 and TRBJ1-1; 7 nucleotides match TRBD1. V gave up 9 bases and J gave up 1 base; unmatched junction bases: 5. This CDR3 contains 13 residues. Germline V lookup: CDR1 SGHNT, CDR2 YENEEA. DNA of the CDR3: TGTGCCAGTGTGGGACAGCCGAACACTGAAGCTTTCTTT. This sequence encodes CASVGQPNTEAFF.

This rearrangement joins TRBV11-1 to TRBJ2-1; tentatively, D is TRBD2 (5 bases). The V end lost 4 bases, the J end lost 5 bases, and 15 bases lay between the germline ends. Germline CDR1 SGHAT, CDR2 FQDESV (reference sequence). This CDR3 region has 15 residues. The CDR3 reads CASSSLFGLDNEQFF. The CDR3 coding sequence is TGTGCCAGCAGCTCCTTATTTGGACTCGACAATGAGCAGTTCTTC.

V usage is TRBV5-8 and J usage is TRBJ2-7; the D gene is possibly TRBD1 (6 bases). The germline V gene has CDR1 SGHTS and CDR2 YDEGEE. V lost 7 bases and J lost 0, with 17 bases in between. The CDR3 contains 15 residues. CDR3 amino acids: CASRKPRDNSYEQYF. The CDR3 DNA sequence: TGTGCCAGCCGAAAACCCCGGGACAACTCCTACGAGCAGTACTTC.

This chain connects TRBV5-1 to TRBJ1-5; TRBD1 is a possible D gene (5 bases). The V gene lost 0 bases and the J gene lost 4 bases, with 5 bases spanning the gap. The CDR3 consists of 13 residues. Germline CDR1 is SGHRS and CDR2 is YFSETQ. This CDR3 is CASSLGTNQPQHF. The CDR3 DNA reads TGCGCCAGCAGCTTGGGGACAAATCAGCCCCAGCATTTT.

The rearrangement uses TRBV5-1 and TRBJ1-1; no reliable D call. V lost 0 bases and J lost 1, with 4 bases in between. This CDR3 contains 13 residues. From germline, CDR1 is SGHRS and CDR2 YFSETQ. CDR3 in DNA: TGCGCCAGCAGCTTGGATCGGAACACTGAAGCTTTCTTT. Residues: CASSLDRNTEAFF.

This clone was recorded once. This chain joins TRBV11-2 and TRBJ2-3; the match to TRBD1 covers 7 bases. V lost 1 base, J lost 2 bases, and 3 bases stayed unmatched. The CDR3 runs 15 residues. The V gene's germline CDR1 is SGHAT and CDR2 FQNNGV. CDR3 region: CASSLGGGLTDTQYF. CDR3 bases: TGTGCCAGCAGCTTAGGAGGGGGCCTCACAGATACGCAGTATTTT.

The genes are TRBV10-2 and TRBJ1-1; D gene unclear. V lost 4 bases and J 0 bases, leaving 15 bases between the germline ends. Germline V gene lookup returns CDR1 WSHSY and CDR2 SAAADI. This CDR3 contains 16 residues. The CDR3: CASSGGGGPLNTEAFF. The CDR3 bases are TGCGCCAGCAGTGGGGGAGGCGGTCCCCTGAACACTGAAGCTTTCTTT.

In its sample, this clone was seen a few times. The rearrangement uses TRBV5-1 and TRBJ2-7, with D perhaps TRBD1 (5 bases). Germline V gives CDR1 SGHRS, CDR2 YFSETQ. Trimming took off 3 bases at V and 2 bases at J, with 15 bases between the two ends. The CDR3 spans 15 residues. CDR3 loop: CASSSPDRFPYEQYF. The CDR3 DNA reads as TGCGCCAGCAGCTCACCTGACAGATTCCCCTACGAGCAGTACTTC.

This clone was found once. The rearrangement joins TRBV24-1 to TRBJ1-2; 7 nucleotides align to TRBD1. CDR3 size: 14 residues. The trim removed 4 bases at V and 5 bases at J, leaving 6 bases unmatched. CDR1 and CDR2 (germline): KGHDR, SFDVKD. CDR3 nucleotide sequence: TGTGCCACCAGTGACCAGACAGGGAGATATGGCTACACCTTC. It specifies CATSDQTGRYGYTF.

This chain uses TRBV10-3 with TRBJ1-6, with 8 bases that match TRBD1. CDR1 is ENHRY and CDR2 is SYGVKD in the germline V gene. The CDR3 runs 15 residues. The ends lost 0 bases at V and 7 bases at J; junction bases unmatched: 2. The CDR3 is CAISESGQDNSPLHF. The CDR3, as DNA: TGTGCCATCAGTGAGTCGGGACAGGACAATTCACCCCTCCACTTT.

The rearrangement joins TRBV9 to TRBJ2-7; 9 bases line up with TRBD1. The CDR3 totals 16 residues. V lost 4 bases, J lost 6 bases, and 14 bases stayed unmatched. Germline V gene lookup returns CDR1 SGDLS and CDR2 YYNGEE. The CDR3 sequence: CASSPTPGTGIREQYF. DNA for the CDR3: TGTGCCAGCAGCCCTACTCCCGGGACAGGGATTCGCGAGCAGTACTTC.

The chain has TRBV12-5 and TRBJ2-3; a weak D match, TRBD1 (5 bases). With 6 bases removed from V and 1 base from J, the gap between germline ends came to 11 bases. The CDR3 has 14 amino acids. Germline V CDR1 and CDR2: LGHNT, FRNRAP. CDR3 protein: CASGLGVGTDTQYF. The CDR3 coding sequence is TGTGCTAGTGGCCTAGGGGTGGGCACAGATACGCAGTATTTT.

The chain uses TRBV27 and TRBJ2-3; TRBD2 matches 8 bases. Germline CDR1 reads MNHEY; CDR2 reads SMNVEV (reference sequence). J was trimmed by 2 bases and V by 3 bases; bases with no gene match: 10. The CDR3 runs to 17 residues. CDR3 amino acids: CASSLGWAGGSTDTQYF. CDR3 in DNA: TGTGCCAGCAGTTTGGGTTGGGCGGGGGGCTCCACAGATACGCAGTATTTT.

The chain carries TRBV7-7 and TRBJ1-3; 10 bases fit TRBD1. The CDR3 covers 15 residues. Germline CDR1 and CDR2: SSHAT and FNYEAQ (reference sequence). V lost 5 bases, J lost 3 bases, and 4 bases stayed unmatched. The CDR3: CASSQGTGVGNTIYF. The CDR3 DNA is TGTGCCAGCAGCCAAGGGACAGGGGTTGGAAACACCATATATTTT.

V usage is TRBV2 and J usage is TRBJ2-4; 10 nucleotides align to TRBD1. The CDR3 has 16 amino acids. Trimming cost V 3 bases and J 1 base; bases outside gene matches: 3. CDR1 is SNHLY and CDR2 is FYNNEI in the germline V gene. The CDR3 nucleotides read TGTGCCAGCAGTGAGGGACAGGGGTGGGCCAAAAACATTCAGTACTTC. Encoded protein: CASSEGQGWAKNIQYF.

This clone was seen once. The chain combines TRBV19 with TRBJ1-3, with 8 bases fitting TRBD1. This CDR3 region has 18 residues. Trimming at V came to 0 bases and at J to 3 bases, leaving 10 bases not matched to a gene. Germline CDR1 is LNHDA and CDR2 is SQIVND (reference sequence). CDR3 in DNA: TGTGCCAGTAGTATAGATAGGAGAGCAGGGGGCTTTGGAAACACCATATATTTT. This codes for CASSIDRRAGGFGNTIYF.

This chain links TRBV4-1 with TRBJ2-1; D unclear. The germline V and J ends were trimmed by 3 bases and 9 bases, with 9 bases remaining between them. Germline V gives CDR1 MGHRA, CDR2 YSYEKL. The CDR3 loop spans 12 amino acids. The CDR3 reads CASSQHYGEQFF. The CDR3 DNA follows: TGCGCCAGCAGCCAGCACTACGGTGAGCAGTTCTTC.

This clone was found once. The CDR3, as DNA: TGTGCCACCAGCAGAGACAGGCTTCAAAATCAGCCCCAGCATTTT. It yields the protein CATSRDRLQNQPQHF. This chain links TRBV15 with TRBJ1-5; D gene ambiguous. This CDR3 region has 15 residues. The ends were cut back, 0 bases at V and 4 bases at J, with 10 bases in the middle. Germline V CDR1 and CDR2: LNHNV, YYDKDF (reference sequence).

V is TRBV5-6 and J is TRBJ2-7, with 8 positions matching TRBD1. Looked up from germline, CDR1 is SGHDT and CDR2 is YYEEEE. This CDR3 comprises 14 residues. The junction had 9 bases not matched to a gene; V was cut back by 1 base and J by 9 bases. The CDR3 loop is CASSLPTDRGRQYF. In DNA, the CDR3 is TGTGCCAGCAGCTTGCCCACCGACAGGGGCAGGCAGTACTTC.

The V gene is TRBV27, the J gene TRBJ1-2; perhaps TRBD1 as D (5 bases). Germline assignment: CDR1 MNHEY and CDR2 SMNVEV (reference sequence). The V and J ends lost 6 bases and 11 bases respectively, with 22 bases between them. The CDR3 spans 14 residues. CDR3 loop: CASSREGVGGKYTF. CDR3 sequence (DNA): TGTGCCAGCAGCCGCGAAGGGGTAGGAGGGAAGTACACCTTC.